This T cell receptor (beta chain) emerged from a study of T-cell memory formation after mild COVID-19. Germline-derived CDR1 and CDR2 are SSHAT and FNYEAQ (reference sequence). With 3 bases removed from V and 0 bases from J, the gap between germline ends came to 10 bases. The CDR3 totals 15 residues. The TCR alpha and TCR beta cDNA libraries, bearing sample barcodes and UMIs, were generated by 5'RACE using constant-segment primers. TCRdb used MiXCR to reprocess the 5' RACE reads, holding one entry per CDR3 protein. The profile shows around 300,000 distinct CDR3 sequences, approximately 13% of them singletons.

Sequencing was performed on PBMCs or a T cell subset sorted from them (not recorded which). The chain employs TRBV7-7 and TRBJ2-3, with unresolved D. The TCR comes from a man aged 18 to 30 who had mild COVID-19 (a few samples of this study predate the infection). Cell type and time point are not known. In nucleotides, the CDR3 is TGTGCCAGCAGCTTGGGCGTCGGTAGCACAGATACGCAGTATTTT. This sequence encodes CASSLGVGSTDTQYF.